These T cell receptor beta chains were read from a single sample in a study of OX40 agonist ivuxolimab in advanced cancers. Generated by immunoSEQ multiplex PCR, the TCRdb table keeps only in-frame clones and is missing some. The profile shows some 35,000 clones, around four fifths of them singletons. The specimen was CD4+ or CD8+ T cells sorted from blood, collected in a trial of the OX40 agonist ivuxolimab. The receptors stem from an adult with an advanced solid tumor such as melanoma, head and neck, liver or kidney cancer. The CDR3 runs from the conserved cysteine through the conserved F or W. The D gene is left open where the match is weak. Clone size is not always given. Where it is, it says once, few, many or a class for expanded clones.

clone_size	d_call	v_call	j_call	cdr3_nt	cdr3_aa
-	TRBD1	TRBV4-1	TRBJ1-1	TGCGCCAGCAGCCAAACACCTGCCGGGACAGGGGGTTTTGGCACTGAAGCTTTCTTT	CASSQTPAGTGGFGTEAFF
-	-	TRBV7-6	TRBJ2-3	TGTGCCAGCAGCTTAACCTCAACTATAGATACGCAGTATTTT	CASSLTSTIDTQYF
few	TRBD1	TRBV18	TRBJ1-2	TGTGCCAGCTCACCACCGAGGGACAGGGGTTTACGTGGCTACACCTTC	CASSPPRDRGLRGYTF
-	-	TRBV7-9	TRBJ2-7	TGTGCCAGCAGCTTAGGGGGGGTTCAGCAGTACTTC	CASSLGGVQQYF
-	-	TRBV6-6	TRBJ2-5	TGTGCCAGCAGTCCTGTACGACGGACGCAAGAGACCCAGTACTTC	CASSPVRRTQETQYF
-	-	TRBV10-3	TRBJ1-5	TGTGCCATCAGTGCTAGCAATCAGCCCCAGCATTTT	CAISASNQPQHF
-	-	TRBV5-1	TRBJ2-2	TGCGCCAGCAGCTTGGGGGGACAGAACACCGGGGAGCTGTTTTTT	CASSLGGQNTGELFF
once	-	TRBV5-4	TRBJ1-3	TGTGCCAGCAGCTCCGCTTCCAAGGGGCGGTCTGGAAACACCATATATTTT	CASSSASKGRSGNTIYF
-	-	TRBV11-2	TRBJ1-2	TGTGCCAGCAGCCGGACGAAAGGCTACACCTTC	CASSRTKGYTF
-	TRBD2	TRBV27	TRBJ2-4	TGTGCCAGCAGAGCGACTAGCGGGGGGTCCAAAAACATTCAGTACTTC	CASRATSGGSKNIQYF
-	-	TRBV15	TRBJ1-6	TGTGCCACCAGCAGAGACCTTTCGGATTCACCCCTCCACTTT	CATSRDLSDSPLHF
-	TRBD2	TRBV5-4	TRBJ2-1	TGTGCCAGCAGCGGTGGGACTAGCGGGGGGGGTGAGCAGTTCTTC	CASSGGTSGGGEQFF
-	TRBD1	TRBV5-1	TRBJ2-5	TGCGCCAGCAGCGTAACGGGACAGCTCCAAGAGACCCAGTACTTC	CASSVTGQLQETQYF
-	-	TRBV21-1	TRBJ2-7	TGTGCCAGCAGCAAAGGGCAGGACGAGCAGTACTTC	CASSKGQDEQYF
-	TRBD2	TRBV5-4	TRBJ2-5	TGTGCCAGCAGCTTGGGACTAGCGGGGGAGACCCAGTACTTC	CASSLGLAGETQYF
-	-	TRBV7-9	TRBJ2-1	TGTGCCAGCAGCTTAGCCAGCGATGAGCAGTTCTTC	CASSLASDEQFF
-	TRBD2	TRBV4-1	TRBJ2-7	TGCGCCAGCAGCCAGAGGACTAGCGTGGGCGAGCAGTACTTC	CASSQRTSVGEQYF
-	-	TRBV28	TRBJ2-3	TGTGCCAGCACGGTAGAATTTAGCACAGATACGCAGTATTTT	CASTVEFSTDTQYF